This entry concerns a single T cell receptor (beta chain). Antigen: not known. Repertoires were generated with immunoSEQ multiplex PCR, while TCRdb's copy carries only in-frame clones and drops some. The table lists 40,000 to 60,000 clones, 70% to 85% of them singletons, with over 0.4% in the top ten. The sample belongs to a study of graft-versus-host responses after intestinal transplantation. Study-wide context: Induction with anti-thymocyte globulin, then tacrolimus and steroids for about 3 years, was given to all recipients.

Germline CDR1 reads LNHNV; CDR2 reads YYDKDF (reference sequence). The length of the CDR3 is 16 residues. The J segment lost 5 bases and the V segment lost 6 bases, leaving 10 bases of the junction unmatched. V is TRBV15 and J is TRBJ2-7, with TRBD2 matching over 13 bases. The receptor was isolated from a human donor who was the organ donor for an intestinal transplant. The specimen was unstimulated CD4+ T cells sorted from spleen or lymph node cells, collected before transplant. This CDR3 is CATSRPGLAGRHEQYF. The CDR3 nucleotides read TGTGCCACCAGTCGACCGGGACTAGCGGGGCGGCACGAGCAGTACTTC.